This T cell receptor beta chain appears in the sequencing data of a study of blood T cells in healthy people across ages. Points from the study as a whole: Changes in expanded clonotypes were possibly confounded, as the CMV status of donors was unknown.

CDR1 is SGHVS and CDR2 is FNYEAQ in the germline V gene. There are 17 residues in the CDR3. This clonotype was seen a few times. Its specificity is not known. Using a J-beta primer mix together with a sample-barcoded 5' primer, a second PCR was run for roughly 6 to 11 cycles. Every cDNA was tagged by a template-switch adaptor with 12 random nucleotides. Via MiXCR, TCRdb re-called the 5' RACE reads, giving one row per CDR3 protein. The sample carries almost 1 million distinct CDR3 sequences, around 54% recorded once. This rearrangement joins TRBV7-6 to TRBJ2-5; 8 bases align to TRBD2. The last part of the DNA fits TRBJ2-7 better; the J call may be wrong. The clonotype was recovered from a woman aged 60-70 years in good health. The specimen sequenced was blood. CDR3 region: CASSSNHPGTRAYEQYF. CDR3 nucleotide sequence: TGTGCCAGCAGCTCTAACCATCCCGGGACTAGGGCGTACGAGCAGTACTTC.